Shown below are 5 T cell receptor beta chains from a single sample sequenced in a study of blood T cell repertoires in COVID-19. Clones were sequenced by immunoSEQ multiplex PCR, and TCRdb holds only the in-frame ones, with some missing. The repertoire has around 340,000 clones, 86% of them found once; the top ten carry 7% to 7.5%. The sequenced sample consisted of peripheral blood. These receptors were obtained from a woman in her fifties or sixties with COVID-19, enrolled during active disease.

The gene calls are TRBV5-1 and TRBJ2-3, with a weak D call TRBD2 (6 bases). This CDR3 comprises 15 residues. The V gene lost 5 bases and the J gene lost 6 bases, with 19 bases spanning the gap. CDR1 is SGHRS and CDR2 is YFSETQ in the germline V gene. Here the CDR3 reads CASRASLGGRDTQYF. CDR3 nucleotide sequence: TGCGCCAGCAGGGCCTCCCTCGGGGGTAGGGATACGCAGTATTTT.

This chain uses TRBV5-1 with TRBJ2-1; 8 nucleotides match TRBD1. CDR3 length: 16 residues. The V gene end was trimmed by 3 bases and the J gene end by 1 base; junction bases not matched to a gene: 6. Per the germline V gene, CDR1 is SGHRS and CDR2 is YFSETQ. CDR3 coding DNA: TGCGCCAGCAGCTGGACAGGGTCGGGGTCCTACAATGAGCAGTTCTTC. Its protein product is CASSWTGSGSYNEQFF.

This clone was picked up one time. This chain uses TRBV13 with TRBJ2-1; 8 nucleotides agree with TRBD2. V dropped 11 bases and J dropped 3; count of bases not matched to a gene: 6. There are 13 residues in the CDR3. CDR1 and CDR2 from the germline V gene are PRHDT and FYEKMQ (reference sequence). The CDR3 region has the DNA TGTGCCCTCGTTAGCGGGGACTACAATGAGCAGTTCTTC. The encoded protein is CALVSGDYNEQFF.

V gene TRBV12-3 or TRBV12-4 combines with J gene TRBJ1-1, with a possible D match to TRBD1 (6 bases). Trimming stripped 6 bases from V and 7 bases from J, with 15 bases between. CDR3 size: 13 residues. CDR3: CASSYRVGDEAFF. CDR3 DNA: TGTGCCAGCAGCTACAGGGTCGGGGATGAAGCTTTCTTT.

This clone was counted only a few times. Other DNA sequences in the sample encode the same CDR3. This chain links TRBV5-1 with TRBJ2-5; TRBD1 matches at 8 bases. The CDR3 extends over 15 amino acids. CDR1 is SGHRS and CDR2 is YFSETQ in the germline V gene. V was pared by 0 bases and J by 5 bases, with 6 bases of the junction left unmatched. The CDR3 reads CASSLGQGMGETQYF. The DNA for the CDR3 is TGCGCCAGCAGCTTGGGACAGGGGATGGGGGAGACCCAGTACTTC.